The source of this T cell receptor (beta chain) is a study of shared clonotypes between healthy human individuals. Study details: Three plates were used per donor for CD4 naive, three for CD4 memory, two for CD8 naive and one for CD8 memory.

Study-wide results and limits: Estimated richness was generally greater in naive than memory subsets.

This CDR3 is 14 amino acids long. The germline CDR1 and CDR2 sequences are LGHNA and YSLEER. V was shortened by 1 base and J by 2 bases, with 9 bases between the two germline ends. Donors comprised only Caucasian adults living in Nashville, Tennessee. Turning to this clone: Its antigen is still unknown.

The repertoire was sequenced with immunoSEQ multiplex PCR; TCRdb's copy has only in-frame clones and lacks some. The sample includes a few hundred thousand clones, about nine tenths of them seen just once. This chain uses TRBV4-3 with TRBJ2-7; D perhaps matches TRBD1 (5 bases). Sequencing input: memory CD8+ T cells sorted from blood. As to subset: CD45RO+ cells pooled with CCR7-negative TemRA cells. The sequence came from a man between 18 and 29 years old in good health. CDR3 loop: CASSQGPGTYEQYF. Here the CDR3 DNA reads TGCGCCAGCAGCCAAGGGCCAGGGACCTACGAGCAGTACTTC.